The T cell receptor (beta chain) under discussion was sequenced for a study of blood T cell repertoires in COVID-19. CDR1 and CDR2 (germline): SGHTA, FQGNSA. The length of the CDR3 is 16 residues. The V end lost 1 base, the J end lost 2 bases, and 12 bases lay between the germline ends. Data came from immunoSEQ multiplex PCR; TCRdb stores just in-frame clones and leaves some out. The sample holds about 230,000 clones, more than 70% seen once. The clonotype was recovered from a man between 35 and 55 years old with active or convalescent COVID-19. V usage is TRBV7-2 and J usage is TRBJ2-1, with D perhaps TRBD1 (6 bases). Sequencing was done on a sample of peripheral blood. CDR3 nucleotides: TGTGCCAGCAGCTTAGTAAGTGGGACAACCTACAATGAGCAGTTCTTC. This gives the protein CASSLVSGTTYNEQFF.